The 19 T cell receptor beta chains below come from one sample, sequenced in a study of blood T cells in healthy people across ages. The second PCR ran about 6 to 11 cycles with a sample-barcoded 5' primer and J-beta primers. MiXCR was run by TCRdb on the 5' RACE reads, yielding one entry per CDR3 protein. The table lists about 540,000 distinct CDR3 sequences, more than 20% of them singletons, with 8.7% in the top ten. In addition, the sample was reused for a study of T cells of mothers and their children.

Input material: blood. These receptors were taken from a boy aged 5-17 years in good health.

This rearrangement joins TRBV5-4 to TRBJ2-2, with D perhaps TRBD1 or TRBD2 (6 bases each). The CDR3 runs to 15 residues. Per the germline V gene, CDR1 is SGHNT and CDR2 is YYREEE (reference sequence). The germline V and J ends were trimmed by 1 base and 5 bases, with 12 bases remaining between them. The DNA of the CDR3 is TGTGCCAGCAGCTTGATGGGGGGCAGAACCGGGGAGCTGTTTTTT. Protein: CASSLMGGRTGELFF.

The chain carries TRBV2 and TRBJ2-1; 11 bases fit TRBD2. The V gene's germline CDR1 is SNHLY and CDR2 FYNNEI. With V trimmed by 7 bases and J by 9 bases, 14 bases remained unmatched. CDR3 length: 16 residues. CDR3 DNA: TGTGCCAGCACCAAGGCGCGTCTAGCGGGGGGTATTGAGCAGTTCTTC. Translation: CASTKARLAGGIEQFF.

This clonotype was seen more than once but under ten times. This sequence joins TRBV4-2 and TRBJ1-2; TRBD1 matches 7 bases. V dropped 0 bases and J dropped 2; count of bases not matched to a gene: 6. Germline CDR1 and CDR2: LGHNA and YNFKEQ. This CDR3 has 16 amino acids. The DNA for the CDR3 is TGTGCCAGCAGCCAAGATCGGGACAGCCTAAACTATGGCTACACCTTC. It is translated as CASSQDRDSLNYGYTF.

The rearrangement uses TRBV11-2 and TRBJ2-5, with a weak D call TRBD2 (6 bases). The end of the DNA aligns better with TRBJ2-1, so the J call may be wrong. This CDR3 region has 16 residues. Per the germline V gene, CDR1 is SGHAT and CDR2 is FQNNGV. The CDR3 DNA follows: TGTGCCAGCAGCTTAGAATGGGCGGGAAGGCCGACGGAGCAGTTCTTC. As protein: CASSLEWAGRPTEQFF.

The chain couples TRBV28 to TRBJ1-2, with D unresolved. Germline assignment: CDR1 MDHEN and CDR2 SYDVKM. The CDR3 is made up of 12 amino acids. Trimming left V 8 bases short and J 0 bases short, with 7 bases between. CDR3 sequence reads: CASRPANYGYTF. Here the CDR3 DNA reads TGTGCCAGCCGACCGGCTAACTATGGCTACACCTTC.

This clonotype was observed a few times. The V and J genes are TRBV5-1 and TRBJ2-5; D gene uncertain. The CDR3 covers 16 residues. Trimming removed 0 bases from V and 4 bases from J, with 16 bases in between. The germline V gene has CDR1 SGHRS and CDR2 YFSETQ. The DNA for the CDR3 is TGCGCCAGCAGCTTGGAGGTTCCGGACGTCCGAGAGACCCAGTACTTC. Translated, it gives CASSLEVPDVRETQYF.

This clonotype has a handful of counts. The chain uses TRBV7-8 and TRBJ1-4; D gene unclear. The germline gives CDR1 SGHVS, CDR2 FQNEAQ. V lost 5 bases and J 8 bases, leaving 15 bases between the germline ends. The CDR3 is made up of 14 amino acids. The CDR3 loop is CASSRPAAREKLFF. The CDR3 nucleotides read TGTGCCAGCAGCCGCCCTGCGGCCCGAGAAAAACTGTTTTTT.

This clonotype has more than one count but fewer than ten. This chain uses TRBV20-1 with TRBJ2-1, with TRBD1 as a possible D gene (6 bases). This CDR3 is built from 12 residues. V gave up 3 bases and J gave up 9 bases, with 12 bases separating them. Germline V gene data show CDR1 as DFQATT and CDR2 as SNEGSKA (reference sequence). CDR3 coding DNA: TGCAGTGCTAGGGGGGCAGGGCCTGAGCAGTTCTTC. Encoded protein: CSARGAGPEQFF.

This clonotype was counted ten times or more. The chain links TRBV7-2 to TRBJ2-1, with D possibly being TRBD2 (7 bases). V dropped 5 bases and J dropped 4 bases, with 18 bases sitting between them. From germline, CDR1 is SGHTA and CDR2 FQGNSA. This CDR3 comprises 16 residues. The CDR3 region is CASSRQAGEGYNEQFF. The CDR3 DNA reads TGTGCCAGCAGCAGACAGGCGGGAGAGGGATACAATGAGCAGTTCTTC.

This clonotype was detected only a few times. V and J are TRBV7-2 and TRBJ2-7; 8 nucleotides align to TRBD1. This CDR3 comprises 16 residues. Germline values: CDR1 SGHTA, CDR2 FQGNSA. V gave up 2 bases and J gave up 8 bases; unmatched junction bases: 14. The CDR3 is CASSLRGQGAYVKQYF. The DNA for the CDR3 is TGTGCCAGCAGCTTACGGGGGCAGGGGGCTTATGTTAAGCAGTACTTC.

The chain combines TRBV20-1 with TRBJ1-2; D unresolved. V lost 6 bases and J 0 bases, leaving 14 bases between the germline ends. This CDR3 has 14 residues. Germline values: CDR1 DFQATT, CDR2 SNEGSKA (reference sequence). The CDR3 here is CSAEGFSSNYGYTF. Here the CDR3 DNA reads TGCAGTGCGGAAGGGTTTTCGTCTAACTATGGCTACACCTTC.

In regard to this clonotype: A much larger clone differs by one base, so this may be a read error. V usage is TRBV10-3 and J usage is TRBJ2-7; TRBD2 matches at 14 bases. The germline V gene has CDR1 ENHRY and CDR2 SYGVKD. The CDR3 extends over 16 amino acids. Written as DNA, the CDR3 is TGTGCCATCAGTGGGACTAGCGGGAGGCGCTCCTACGGGCAGTACTTC. Its protein is CAISGTSGRRSYGQYF.

The V and J genes are TRBV7-8 and TRBJ2-5, with 10 bases fitting TRBD2. The last part of the DNA fits TRBJ2-7 better; the J call may be wrong. This CDR3 contains 15 residues. Germline CDR1 reads SGHVS; CDR2 reads FQNEAQ. CDR3 sequence: CASSDSGGGSYEQYF. DNA for the CDR3: TGTGCCAGCAGCGACAGCGGGGGGGGATCCTACGAGCAGTACTTC.

The chain recombines TRBV4-1 with TRBJ2-5; D is perhaps TRBD2 (6 bases). The J call may not be correct, given that the DNA end is closer to TRBJ2-7. The CDR3 has 12 amino acids. Germline values: CDR1 MGHRA, CDR2 YSYEKL. The CDR3 nucleotides read TGCGCCAGCCGGGGGAGAGGTGACGAGCAGTACTTC. Amino acids: CASRGRGDEQYF.

The chain couples TRBV7-9 to TRBJ2-5, with TRBD1 identical over 7 bases. Germline V gives CDR1 SEHNR, CDR2 FQNEAQ (reference sequence). CDR3 length: 16 amino acids. The ends lost 3 bases at V and 5 bases at J; junction bases unmatched: 12. The CDR3 protein is CASSFVETGFGETQYF. The DNA of the CDR3 is TGTGCCAGCAGCTTCGTTGAGACAGGGTTCGGGGAGACCCAGTACTTC.

This rearrangement joins TRBV9 to TRBJ2-3; 10 bases match TRBD2. The CDR3 loop spans 18 amino acids. The germline CDR1 and CDR2 sequences are SGDLS and YYNGEE. Germline trimming cut 0 bases from V and 0 bases from J; bases unmatched to any gene: 7. The CDR3 loop reads CASSVAELAGYSTDTQYF. CDR3 sequence (DNA): TGTGCCAGCAGCGTAGCCGAACTAGCGGGGTATAGCACAGATACGCAGTATTTT.

This clonotype showed up just once. This rearrangement joins TRBV20-1 to TRBJ1-4; TRBD1 agrees at 7 bases. The trim removed 1 base at V and 7 bases at J, leaving 9 bases unmatched. The CDR3 loop spans 15 amino acids. Germline CDR1 is DFQATT and CDR2 is SNEGSKA (reference sequence). CDR3 DNA: TGCAGTGCTAGAGCCCAGGGGGGGGATAGTGAAAAACTGTTTTTT. Protein product: CSARAQGGDSEKLFF.

The V call is TRBV9, the J call TRBJ2-7, with unresolved D. Trimming stripped 0 bases from V and 0 bases from J, with 16 bases between. CDR1 and CDR2 (germline): SGDLS, YYNGEE. The CDR3 sequence is 17 residues long. Here the CDR3 DNA reads TGTGCCAGCAGCGTAGTATCGGCCAGTCCGTTCTCCTACGAGCAGTACTTC. The encoded protein is CASSVVSASPFSYEQYF.

In this sample, this clonotype turned up a few times. The V call is TRBV28, the J call TRBJ2-2; tentative D call: TRBD1 (5 bases). Germline V lookup: CDR1 MDHEN, CDR2 SYDVKM. Trimming removed 8 bases from V and 2 bases from J, with 9 bases in between. The CDR3 runs 13 residues. The CDR3 sequence is CASGDSNTGELFF. The CDR3 DNA follows: TGTGCCAGCGGCGACAGCAACACCGGGGAGCTGTTTTTT.